This T cell receptor (beta chain) was recovered during a study of naive and memory T cell subsets. A UMI-containing oligonucleotide was joined by 3' ligation to the TCR cDNA template. Ligated cDNA underwent four rounds of PCR with nested alpha and beta constant region primers and SP2. For blood and skin samples, reverse transcription used TCR alpha and beta constant primers. TCRdb reprocessed the 5' RACE reads via MiXCR and lists one record per CDR3 protein. The sample holds some 60,000 distinct CDR3 sequences, around 8% seen once. With 3 bases removed from V and 7 bases from J, the gap between germline ends came to 10 bases. Germline V gene data show CDR1 as SGHTA and CDR2 as FQGNSA. The CDR3 runs 13 residues. Broader study findings: Potentially, T cell activation and differentiation skew this RNA-based measurement.

Many counts were recorded for this clonotype. Its antigen is unknown. The genes are TRBV7-2 and TRBJ2-1; D is unclear. This TCR derives from a female donor in good health. CDR3: CASSFTGTNEQFF. In DNA, the CDR3 is TGTGCCAGCAGCTTCACGGGCACGAATGAGCAGTTCTTC.